The TCR beta chain described here comes from a study of low-dose radiotherapy and immunotherapy resistance in tumors. Overall study context: Individuals in Cohort 2 had 1 Gy per fraction every two weeks, adding up to 13 Gy over 26 weeks. Oral aspirin at 300 mg was taken daily by patients for four cycles, beginning on cycle 1 day 1.

Priming of first-strand cDNA relied on TRAV- and TRBV-specific primers (covering alpha and beta chains). TCRs were amplified for roughly 22 PCR cycles with a constant-region primer and V-primer adapter. TCRdb independently ran MiXCR on the reads; one entry per CDR3 protein. In the table there are 80,000 or so distinct CDR3 sequences, around 17% of which are singletons. The time point was: after trial treatment. This sample's treatment: LDRT plus nivolumab, ipilimumab, low-dose cyclophosphamide and aspirin (RACIN trial). Donors were treated with nivolumab, ipilimumab, aspirin, and low-dose cyclophosphamide and radiotherapy. Advanced solid tumors without tumor-infiltrating lymphocytes were required for inclusion. This clonotype was counted many times. The length of the CDR3 is 15 residues. Per germline, CDR1 MGHRA and CDR2 YSYEKL. Trimming took 1 base from V and 3 from J, leaving 13 bases between them.

Here the sequenced sample was PBMCs, taken after low-dose radiotherapy plus immunotherapy. V gene TRBV4-1 combines with J gene TRBJ2-7; maybe TRBD2 (6 bases). The TCR was taken from a male donor with prostate cancer. The CDR3 DNA is TGCGCCAGCAGCCAAGTACGGGACTCGAACTACGAGCAGTACTTC. Encoded protein: CASSQVRDSNYEQYF.